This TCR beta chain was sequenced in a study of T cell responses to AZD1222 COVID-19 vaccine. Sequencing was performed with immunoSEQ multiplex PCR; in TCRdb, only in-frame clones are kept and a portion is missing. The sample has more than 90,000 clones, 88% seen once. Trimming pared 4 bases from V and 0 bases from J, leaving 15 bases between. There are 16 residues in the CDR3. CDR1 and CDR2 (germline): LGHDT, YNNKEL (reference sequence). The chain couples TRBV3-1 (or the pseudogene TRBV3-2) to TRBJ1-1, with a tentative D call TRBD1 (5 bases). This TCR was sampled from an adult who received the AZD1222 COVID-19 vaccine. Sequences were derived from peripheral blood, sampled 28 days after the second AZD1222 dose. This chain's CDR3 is CASSPRWGGLNTEAFF. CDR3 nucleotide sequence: TGTGCCAGCAGCCCCCGGTGGGGGGGACTGAACACTGAAGCTTTCTTT.